The T cell receptor (beta chain) described here comes from a study of T cell responses to AZD1222 COVID-19 vaccine. A word on this clone: As yet, its antigen is unknown.

Clones were sequenced by immunoSEQ multiplex PCR, and TCRdb holds only the in-frame ones, with some missing. This table holds 170,000 or so clones, 87% found once. Study outcomes and limitations: The sample set comprised mostly white British donors with more females, and clonal diversity was possibly underestimated. After the peak T cell response, and only then, were repertoires sampled.

The CDR3 totals 13 residues. Germline values: CDR1 MNHEY, CDR2 SVGAGI. Trimming removed 6 bases from V and 6 bases from J; junction bases left unmatched: 3. This sequence joins TRBV6-5 and TRBJ1-5; TRBD1 matches 9 bases. This clonotype originated in an adult in good health. The specimen was peripheral blood, collected on day 0 of AZD1222 vaccination. CDR3 residues: CASRGTGSQPQHF. CDR3 nucleotides: TGTGCCAGCAGGGGGACAGGGAGTCAGCCCCAGCATTTT.